This T cell receptor beta chain is from a study of blood T cell repertoires in COVID-19. The wider study: Samples came from the United States, Italy and Spain, spanning acute and convalescent COVID-19. Sample material is recorded as cDNA or gDNA derived from T cells, B-cell-depleted T cells, or PBMCs.

The CDR3 runs to 14 residues. Germline V gene data show CDR1 as GTSNPN and CDR2 as SVGIG (reference sequence). Trimming removed 2 bases at V and 2 bases at J, with 12 bases between. This clone was counted only a few times. As originally analysed: Reference gene primer amplification in the assay estimated nucleated cell counts. Sequencing used immunoSEQ multiplex PCR; TCRdb keeps in-frame clones, though not all of them. D and trimming come from the DNA, and the V and J calls and clone size come from that table. Among around 500,000 clones listed, 70% to 90% were seen once. The genes are TRBV30 and TRBJ1-2; D is ambiguous. This TCR was sampled from a human donor in a cohort sampled during active COVID-19. The source material was peripheral blood. The DNA of the CDR3 is TGTGCCTGGAGTCTAAATAATCCGAACTATGGCTACACCTTC. This encodes CAWSLNNPNYGYTF. Combining the CDR3 with reference TRBV30 and TRBJ1-2 gives the whole variable domain SQTIHQWPATLVQPVGSPLSLECTVEGTSNPNLYWYRQAAGRGLQLLFYSVGIGQISSEVPQNLSASRPQDRQFILSSKKLLLSDSGFYLCAWSLNNPNYGYTFGSGTRLTVV.